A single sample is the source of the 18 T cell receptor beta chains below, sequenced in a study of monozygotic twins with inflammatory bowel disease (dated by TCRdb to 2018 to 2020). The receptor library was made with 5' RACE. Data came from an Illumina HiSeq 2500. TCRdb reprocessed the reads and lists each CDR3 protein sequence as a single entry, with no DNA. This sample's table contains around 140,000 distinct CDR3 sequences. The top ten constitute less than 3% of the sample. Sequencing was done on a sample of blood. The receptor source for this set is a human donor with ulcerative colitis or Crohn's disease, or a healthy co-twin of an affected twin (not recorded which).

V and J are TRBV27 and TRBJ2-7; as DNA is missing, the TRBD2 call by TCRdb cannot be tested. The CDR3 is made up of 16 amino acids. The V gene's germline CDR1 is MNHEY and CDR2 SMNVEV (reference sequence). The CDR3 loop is CASSLYGTSGGRKQYF.

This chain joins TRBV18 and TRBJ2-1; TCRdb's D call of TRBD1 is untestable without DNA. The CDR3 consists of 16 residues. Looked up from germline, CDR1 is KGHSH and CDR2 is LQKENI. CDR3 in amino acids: CASSPTSGGPSNEQFF.

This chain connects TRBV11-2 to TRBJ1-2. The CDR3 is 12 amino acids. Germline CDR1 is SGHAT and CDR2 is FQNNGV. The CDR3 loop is CASSLALSSNTF.

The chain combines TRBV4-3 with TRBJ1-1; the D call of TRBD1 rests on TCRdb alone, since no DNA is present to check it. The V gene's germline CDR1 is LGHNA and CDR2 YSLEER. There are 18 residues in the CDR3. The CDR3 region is CASSQDQRGALMNTEAFF.

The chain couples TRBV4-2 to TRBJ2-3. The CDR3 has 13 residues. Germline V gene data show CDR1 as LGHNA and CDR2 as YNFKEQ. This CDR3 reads CASSNPSTDTQYF.

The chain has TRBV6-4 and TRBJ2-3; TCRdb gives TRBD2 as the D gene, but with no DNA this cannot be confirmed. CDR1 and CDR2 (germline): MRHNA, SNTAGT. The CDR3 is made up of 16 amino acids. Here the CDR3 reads CASSEGLAGASDTQYF.

CDR3 sequence reads: CSVVGGGSGNEQYF. The chain recombines TRBV29-1 with TRBJ2-7; the TRBD1 assignment by TCRdb is unverifiable without DNA. The length of the CDR3 is 14 residues. Germline V lookup: CDR1 SQVTM, CDR2 ANQGSEA.

This chain's CDR3 is CASSLQGDTQYF. The chain is built from TRBV5-1 and TRBJ2-3; TCRdb's D gene call, TRBD1, goes unchecked for lack of DNA. The CDR3 consists of 12 residues. The germline CDR1 and CDR2 sequences are SGHRS and YFSETQ.

CDR3 region: CASSYMDRVSLDEQFF. V gene TRBV6-5 combines with J gene TRBJ2-1; TCRdb's D call, TRBD1, is unchecked because there is no DNA. Germline CDR1 MNHEY, CDR2 SVGAGI. The CDR3 totals 16 residues.

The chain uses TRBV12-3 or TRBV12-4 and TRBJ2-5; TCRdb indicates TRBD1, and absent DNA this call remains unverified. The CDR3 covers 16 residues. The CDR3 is CASRESGTGFWETQYF.

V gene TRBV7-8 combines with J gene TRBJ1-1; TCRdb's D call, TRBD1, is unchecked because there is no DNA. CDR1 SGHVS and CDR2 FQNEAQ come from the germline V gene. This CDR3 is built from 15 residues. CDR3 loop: CASSPRDRTNTEAFF.

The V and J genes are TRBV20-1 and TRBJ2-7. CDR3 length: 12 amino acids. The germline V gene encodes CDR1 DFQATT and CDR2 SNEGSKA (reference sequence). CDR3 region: CSARGGTYEQYF.

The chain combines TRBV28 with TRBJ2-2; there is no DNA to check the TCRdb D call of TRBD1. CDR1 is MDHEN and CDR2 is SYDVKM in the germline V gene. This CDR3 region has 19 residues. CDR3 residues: CASSFSGWGQGSGTGELFF.

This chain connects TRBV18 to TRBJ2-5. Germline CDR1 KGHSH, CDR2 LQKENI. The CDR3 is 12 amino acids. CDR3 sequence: CASSPTQETQYF.

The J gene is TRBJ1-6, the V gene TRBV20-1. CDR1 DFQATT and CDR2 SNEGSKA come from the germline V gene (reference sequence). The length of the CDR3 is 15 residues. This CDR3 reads CSARLPSDYNSPLHF.

CDR3 amino acids: CASNNRGTAGTGELFF. The chain carries TRBV5-4 and TRBJ2-2; TCRdb indicates TRBD1, and absent DNA this call remains unverified. CDR1 SGHNT and CDR2 YYREEE come from the germline V gene (reference sequence). The CDR3 extends over 16 amino acids.

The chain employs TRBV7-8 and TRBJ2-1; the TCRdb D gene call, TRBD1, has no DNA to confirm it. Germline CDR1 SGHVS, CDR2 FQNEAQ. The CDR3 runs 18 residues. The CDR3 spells CASSFRRAGASSYNEQFF.

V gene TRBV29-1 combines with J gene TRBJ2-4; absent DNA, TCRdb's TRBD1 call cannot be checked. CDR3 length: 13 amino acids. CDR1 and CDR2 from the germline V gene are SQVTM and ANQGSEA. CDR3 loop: CSVATGTTNIQYF.